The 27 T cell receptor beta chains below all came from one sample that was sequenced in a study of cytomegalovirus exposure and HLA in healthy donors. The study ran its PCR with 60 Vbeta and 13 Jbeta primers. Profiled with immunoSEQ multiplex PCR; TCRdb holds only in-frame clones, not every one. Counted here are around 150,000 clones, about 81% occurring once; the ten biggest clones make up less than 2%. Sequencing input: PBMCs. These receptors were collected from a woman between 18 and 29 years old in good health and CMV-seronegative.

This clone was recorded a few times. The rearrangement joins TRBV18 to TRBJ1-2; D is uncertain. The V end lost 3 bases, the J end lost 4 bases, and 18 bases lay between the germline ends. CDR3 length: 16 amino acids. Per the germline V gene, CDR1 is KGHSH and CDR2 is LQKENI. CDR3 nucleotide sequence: TGTGCCAGCTCACCCCTAGGAGGGAGGGAGACCTATGGCTACACCTTC. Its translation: CASSPLGGRETYGYTF.

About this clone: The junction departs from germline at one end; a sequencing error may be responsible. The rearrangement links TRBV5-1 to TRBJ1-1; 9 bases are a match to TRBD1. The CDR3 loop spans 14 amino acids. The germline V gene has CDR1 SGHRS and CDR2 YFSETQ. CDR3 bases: TGTGCCAGCAGCTGGGGGACAGGGTGGACTGAAGCTTTCTTT. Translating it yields CASSWGTGWTEAFF.

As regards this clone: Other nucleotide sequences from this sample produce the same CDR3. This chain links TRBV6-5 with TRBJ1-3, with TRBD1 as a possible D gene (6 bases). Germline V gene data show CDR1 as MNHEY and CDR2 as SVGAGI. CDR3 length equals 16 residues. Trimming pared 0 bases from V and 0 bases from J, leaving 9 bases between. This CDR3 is CASSYSGRGSGNTIYF. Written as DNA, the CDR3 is TGTGCCAGCAGTTACTCGGGCAGGGGCTCTGGAAACACCATATATTTT.

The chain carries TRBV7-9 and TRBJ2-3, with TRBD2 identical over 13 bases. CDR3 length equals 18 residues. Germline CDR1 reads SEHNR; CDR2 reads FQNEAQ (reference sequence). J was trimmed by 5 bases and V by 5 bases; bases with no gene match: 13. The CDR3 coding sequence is TGTGCCAGCAGCCCTACCCCAACCGGGACTAGCGGGATAGATACGCAGTATTTT. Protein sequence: CASSPTPTGTSGIDTQYF. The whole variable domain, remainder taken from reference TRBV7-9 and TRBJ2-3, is DTGVSQNPRHKITKRGQNVTFRCDPISEHNRLYWYRQTLGQGPEFLTYFQNEAQLEKSRLLSDRFSAERPKGSFSTLEIQRTEQGDSAMYLCASSPTPTGTSGIDTQYFGPGTRLTVL.

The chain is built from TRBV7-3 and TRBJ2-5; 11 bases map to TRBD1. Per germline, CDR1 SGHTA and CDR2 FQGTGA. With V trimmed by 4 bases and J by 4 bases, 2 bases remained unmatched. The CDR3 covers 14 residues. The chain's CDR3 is CASSYGTGGETQYF. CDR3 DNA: TGTGCCAGCAGCTATGGGACAGGGGGAGAGACCCAGTACTTC.

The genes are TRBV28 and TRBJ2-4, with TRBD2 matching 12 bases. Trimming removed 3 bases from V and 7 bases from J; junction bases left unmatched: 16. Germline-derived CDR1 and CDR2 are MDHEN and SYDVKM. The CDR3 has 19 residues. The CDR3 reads CASSFRRFKTSGRVNIQYF. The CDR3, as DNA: TGTGCCAGCAGTTTCCGGCGGTTTAAGACTAGCGGGAGAGTGAACATTCAGTACTTC.

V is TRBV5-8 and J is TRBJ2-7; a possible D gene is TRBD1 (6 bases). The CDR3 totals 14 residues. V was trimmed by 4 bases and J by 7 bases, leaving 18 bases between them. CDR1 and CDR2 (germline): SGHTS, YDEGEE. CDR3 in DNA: TGTGCCAGCAGCAACAGAGGGGGACCTCCGGAGCAGTACTTC. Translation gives CASSNRGGPPEQYF.

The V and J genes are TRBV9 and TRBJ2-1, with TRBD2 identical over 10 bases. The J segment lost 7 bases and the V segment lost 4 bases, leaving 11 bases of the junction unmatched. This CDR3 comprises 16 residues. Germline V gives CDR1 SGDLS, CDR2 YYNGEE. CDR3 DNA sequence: TGTGCCAGCAGCCCTGCAGCGGGGGGGCCTATAAATGAGCAGTTCTTC. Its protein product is CASSPAAGGPINEQFF.

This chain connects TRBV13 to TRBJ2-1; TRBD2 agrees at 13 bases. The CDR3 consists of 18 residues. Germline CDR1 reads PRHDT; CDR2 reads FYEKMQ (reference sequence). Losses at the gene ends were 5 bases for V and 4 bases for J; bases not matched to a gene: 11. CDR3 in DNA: TGTGCCAGCAGCCCAAAAGGACTAGCGGGGGCACAATACAATGAGCAGTTCTTC. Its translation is CASSPKGLAGAQYNEQFF.

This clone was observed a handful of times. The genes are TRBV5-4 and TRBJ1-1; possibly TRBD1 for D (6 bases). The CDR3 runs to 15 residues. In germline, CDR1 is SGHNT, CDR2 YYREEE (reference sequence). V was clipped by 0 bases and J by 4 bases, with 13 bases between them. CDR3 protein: CASSLVQGWSTEAFF. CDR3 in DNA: TGTGCCAGCAGCTTGGTACAGGGCTGGAGCACTGAAGCTTTCTTT. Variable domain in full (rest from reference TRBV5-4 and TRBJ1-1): ETGVTQSPTHLIKTRGQQVTLRCSSQSGHNTVSWYQQALGQGPQFIFQYYREEENGRGNFPPRFSGLQFPNYSSELNVNALELDDSALYLCASSLVQGWSTEAFFGQGTRLTVV.

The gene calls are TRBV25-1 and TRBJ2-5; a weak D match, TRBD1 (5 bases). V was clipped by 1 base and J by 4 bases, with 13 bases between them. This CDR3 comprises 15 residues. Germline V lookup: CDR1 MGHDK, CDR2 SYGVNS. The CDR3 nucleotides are TGTGCCAGCAGTGAATGGGGCCGGGCCCGAGAGACCCAGTACTTC. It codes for CASSEWGRARETQYF.

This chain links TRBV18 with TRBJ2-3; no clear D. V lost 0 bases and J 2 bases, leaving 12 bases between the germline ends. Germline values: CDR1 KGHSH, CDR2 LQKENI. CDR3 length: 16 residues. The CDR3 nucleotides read TGTGCCAGCTCACCACCTCTTAGACTGTCCACAGATACGCAGTATTTT. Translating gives CASSPPLRLSTDTQYF. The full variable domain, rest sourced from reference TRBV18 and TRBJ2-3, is NAGVMQNPRHLVRRRGQEARLRCSPMKGHSHVYWYRQLPEEGLKFMVYLQKENIIDESGMPKERFSAEFPKEGPSILRIQQVVRGDSAAYFCASSPPLRLSTDTQYFGPGTRLTVL.

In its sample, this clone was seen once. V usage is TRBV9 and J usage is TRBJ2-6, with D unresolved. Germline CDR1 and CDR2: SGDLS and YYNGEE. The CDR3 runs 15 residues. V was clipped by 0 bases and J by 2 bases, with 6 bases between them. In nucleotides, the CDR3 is TGTGCCAGCAGCGTAGCTCAGGCTGGGGCCAACGTCCTGACTTTC. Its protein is CASSVAQAGANVLTF.

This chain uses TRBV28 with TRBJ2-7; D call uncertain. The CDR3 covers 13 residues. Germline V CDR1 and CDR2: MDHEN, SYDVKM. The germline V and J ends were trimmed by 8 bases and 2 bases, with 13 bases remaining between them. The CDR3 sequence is CASQESSTYEQYF. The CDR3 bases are TGTGCCAGCCAAGAGAGTAGTACCTACGAGCAGTACTTC.

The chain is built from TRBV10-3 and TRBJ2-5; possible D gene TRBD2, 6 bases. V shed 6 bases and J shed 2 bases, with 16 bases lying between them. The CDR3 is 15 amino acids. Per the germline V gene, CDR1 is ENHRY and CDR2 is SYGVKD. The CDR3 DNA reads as TGTGCCATCAGGGGGCGCGGTAGCGGACAAGAGACCCAGTACTTC. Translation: CAIRGRGSGQETQYF.

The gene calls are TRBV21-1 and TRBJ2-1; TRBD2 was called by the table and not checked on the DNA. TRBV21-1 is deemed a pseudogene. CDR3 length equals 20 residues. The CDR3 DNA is TGTGCCAGCAGCAAAAGGGATGGGACTAGCGTTATCATCTCCTACAATGAGCAGTTCTTC. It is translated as CASSKRDGTSVIISYNEQFF.

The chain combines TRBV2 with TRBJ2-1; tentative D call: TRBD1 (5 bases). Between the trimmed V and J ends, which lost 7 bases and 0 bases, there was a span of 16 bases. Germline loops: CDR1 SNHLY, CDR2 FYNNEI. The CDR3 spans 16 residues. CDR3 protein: CASTKQGLGSYNEQFF. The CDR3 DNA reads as TGTGCCAGCACCAAGCAGGGTCTGGGCTCCTACAATGAGCAGTTCTTC.

CDR3 bases: TGTGCCAGTGAACAGGGGGCCTCTGGAAACACCATATATTTT. The encoded protein is CASEQGASGNTIYF. The chain combines TRBV19 with TRBJ1-3; 9 positions agree with TRBD1. V lost 8 bases and J lost 0; bases outside the gene matches: 2. Germline V gene lookup returns CDR1 LNHDA and CDR2 SQIVND (reference sequence). The CDR3 is 14 residues long.

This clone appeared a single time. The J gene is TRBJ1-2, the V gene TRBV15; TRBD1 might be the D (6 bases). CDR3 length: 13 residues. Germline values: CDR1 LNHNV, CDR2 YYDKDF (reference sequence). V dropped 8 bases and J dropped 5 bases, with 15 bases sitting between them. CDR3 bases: TGTGCCACCTACCGAACAGGGCAGTATGGCTACACCTTC. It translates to CATYRTGQYGYTF.

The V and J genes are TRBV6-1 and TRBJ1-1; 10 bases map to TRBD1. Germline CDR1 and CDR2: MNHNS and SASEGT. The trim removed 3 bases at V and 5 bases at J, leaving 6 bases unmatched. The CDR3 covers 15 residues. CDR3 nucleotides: TGTGCCAGCAGTGATATGACAGGGGGCAAGACTGAAGCTTTCTTT. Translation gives CASSDMTGGKTEAFF.

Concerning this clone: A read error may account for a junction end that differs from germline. CDR3 sequence reads: CASRIRGDRAHSHF. CDR3 bases: TGTGCCAGCAGAATTAGGGGGGACAGGGCCCACTCACACTTC. The rearrangement links TRBV28 to TRBJ2-5; 9 nucleotides align to TRBD1. CDR1 is MDHEN, CDR2 SYDVKM, per germline. The CDR3 is made up of 14 amino acids.

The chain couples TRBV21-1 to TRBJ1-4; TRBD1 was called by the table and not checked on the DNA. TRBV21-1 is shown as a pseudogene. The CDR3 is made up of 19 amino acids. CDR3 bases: TGTGCCAGCAGCAAATTGACAACAGGGCGCCTTGCAACTAATGAAAAACTGTTTTTT. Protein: CASSKLTTGRLATNEKLFF.

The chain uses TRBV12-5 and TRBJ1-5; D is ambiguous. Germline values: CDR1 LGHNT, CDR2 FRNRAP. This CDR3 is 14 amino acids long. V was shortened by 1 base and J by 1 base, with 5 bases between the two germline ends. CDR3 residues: CASGLAPSNQPQHF. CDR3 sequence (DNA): TGTGCTAGTGGTTTGGCTCCGAGCAATCAGCCCCAGCATTTT.

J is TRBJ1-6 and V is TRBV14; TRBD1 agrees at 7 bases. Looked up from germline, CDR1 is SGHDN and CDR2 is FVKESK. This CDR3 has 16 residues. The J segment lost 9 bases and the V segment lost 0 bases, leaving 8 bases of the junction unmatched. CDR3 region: CASSQDILGGSSPLHF. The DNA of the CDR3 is TGTGCCAGCAGCCAAGATATTCTAGGGGGCTCTTCACCCCTCCACTTT.

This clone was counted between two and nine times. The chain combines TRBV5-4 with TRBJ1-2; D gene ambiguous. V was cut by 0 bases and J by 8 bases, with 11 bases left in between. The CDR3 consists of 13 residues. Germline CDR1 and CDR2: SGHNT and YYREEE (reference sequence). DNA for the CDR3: TGTGCCAGCAGCTTGGAGGCGGCTGGGGGCTACACCTTC. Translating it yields CASSLEAAGGYTF.

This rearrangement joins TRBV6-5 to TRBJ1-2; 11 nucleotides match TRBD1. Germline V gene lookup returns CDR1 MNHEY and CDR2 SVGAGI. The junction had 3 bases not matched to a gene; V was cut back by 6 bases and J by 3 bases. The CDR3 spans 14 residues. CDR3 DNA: TGTGCCAGCAGAGGGACAGGGGGATACTATGGCTACACCTTC. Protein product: CASRGTGGYYGYTF.

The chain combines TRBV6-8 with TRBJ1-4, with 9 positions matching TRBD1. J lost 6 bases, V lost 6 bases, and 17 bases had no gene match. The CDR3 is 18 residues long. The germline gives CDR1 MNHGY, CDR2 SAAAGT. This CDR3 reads CASRPRDRAMRWDEKLFF. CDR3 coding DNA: TGTGCCAGCAGACCACGGGACAGGGCTATGCGATGGGATGAAAAACTGTTTTTT.